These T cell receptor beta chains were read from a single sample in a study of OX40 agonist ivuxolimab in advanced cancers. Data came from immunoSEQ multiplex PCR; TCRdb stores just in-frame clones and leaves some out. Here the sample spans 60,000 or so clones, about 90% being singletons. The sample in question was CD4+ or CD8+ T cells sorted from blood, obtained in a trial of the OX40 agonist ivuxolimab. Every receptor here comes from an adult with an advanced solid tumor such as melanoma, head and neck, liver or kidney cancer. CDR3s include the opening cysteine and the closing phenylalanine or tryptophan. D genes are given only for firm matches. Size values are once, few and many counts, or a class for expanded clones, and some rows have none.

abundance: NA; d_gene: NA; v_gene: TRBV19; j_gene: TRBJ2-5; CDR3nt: TGTGCCAGTAGTCCACGGACTGGGAGCGAAGAGACCCAGTACTTC; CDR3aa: CASSPRTGSEETQYF
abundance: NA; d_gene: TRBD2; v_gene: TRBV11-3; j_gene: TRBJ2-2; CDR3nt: TGTGCCAGCAGCCCGGGACTAGCCGACACCGGGGAGCTGTTTTTT; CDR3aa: CASSPGLADTGELFF
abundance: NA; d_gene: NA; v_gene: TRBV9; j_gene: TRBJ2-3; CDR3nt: TGTGCCAGCAGGCCCGGAGGGTCGATCACAGATACGCAGTATTTT; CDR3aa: CASRPGGSITDTQYF
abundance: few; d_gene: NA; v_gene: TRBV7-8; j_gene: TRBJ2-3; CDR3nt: TGTGCCAGCAGCTCAAGAGGGGTGCACACAGATACGCAGTATTTT; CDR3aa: CASSSRGVHTDTQYF
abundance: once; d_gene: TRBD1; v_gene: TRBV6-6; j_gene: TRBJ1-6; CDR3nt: TGTGCCAGCAGCACTGCGACCGGGACAGGGCTTTCACCCCTCCACTTT; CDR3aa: CASSTATGTGLSPLHF
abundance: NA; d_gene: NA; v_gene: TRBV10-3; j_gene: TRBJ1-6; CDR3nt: TGTGCCATCAGTGAAGGACCAGCTAATTCACCCCTCCACTTT; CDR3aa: CAISEGPANSPLHF
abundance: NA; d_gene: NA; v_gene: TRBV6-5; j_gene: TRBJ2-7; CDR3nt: TGTGCCAGCAGTTACGGTGGGACCGAGCAGTACTTC; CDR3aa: CASSYGGTEQYF
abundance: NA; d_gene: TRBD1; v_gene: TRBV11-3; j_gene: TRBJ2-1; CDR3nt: TGTGCCAGCAGCCTTGACAGGGCCAATGAGCAGTTCTTC; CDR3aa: CASSLDRANEQFF
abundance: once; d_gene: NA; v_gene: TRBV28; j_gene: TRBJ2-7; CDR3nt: TGTGCCAGCAGTTTAGCCGGTTACGAGCAGTACTTC; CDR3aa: CASSLAGYEQYF
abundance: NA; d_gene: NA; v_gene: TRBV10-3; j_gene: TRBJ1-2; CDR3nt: TGTGCCACCCGGGGCCCAACCAACTATGGCTACACCTTC; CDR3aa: CATRGPTNYGYTF
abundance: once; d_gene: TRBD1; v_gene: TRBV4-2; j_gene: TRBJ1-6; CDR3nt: TGTGCCAGCAGCCAAGGGACAGGTAGCTCCTATAATTCACCCCTCCACTTT; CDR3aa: CASSQGTGSSYNSPLHF
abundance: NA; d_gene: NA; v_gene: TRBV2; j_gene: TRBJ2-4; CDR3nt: TGTGCCAGCAGGAGGGGGGGCCAAAACATTCAGTACTTC; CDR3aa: CASRRGGQNIQYF
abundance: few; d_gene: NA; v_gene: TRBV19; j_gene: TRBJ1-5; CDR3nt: TGTGCCAGTAGTATTACCCCGGTAGGGAATAATCAGCCCCAGCATTTT; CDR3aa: CASSITPVGNNQPQHF